This T cell receptor (beta chain) comes out of a study of cytomegalovirus exposure and HLA in healthy donors. Study-level results: About 87% or about 30% of the time was how often most TCR beta V segments were productive, according to an earlier analysis.

CDR1 and CDR2 from the germline V gene are GTSNPN and SVGIG (reference sequence). The V end was cut by 4 bases, the J end by 2 bases, with 5 bases between. This CDR3 comprises 11 residues. Details on this clone: Its antigen is currently unknown.

Amplification used 60 Vbeta primers and 13 Jbeta primers. This table comes from immunoSEQ multiplex PCR, and its TCRdb copy is limited to in-frame clones, with some not included. Of about 120,000 clones listed, 80% are singletons. The origin of this receptor is a female donor in good health and CMV-seropositive. The genes are TRBV30 and TRBJ1-1; D not resolved. Sample: PBMCs. CDR3 coding DNA: TGTGCCTGGATTCATAACACTGAAGCTTTCTTT. It encodes CAWIHNTEAFF.